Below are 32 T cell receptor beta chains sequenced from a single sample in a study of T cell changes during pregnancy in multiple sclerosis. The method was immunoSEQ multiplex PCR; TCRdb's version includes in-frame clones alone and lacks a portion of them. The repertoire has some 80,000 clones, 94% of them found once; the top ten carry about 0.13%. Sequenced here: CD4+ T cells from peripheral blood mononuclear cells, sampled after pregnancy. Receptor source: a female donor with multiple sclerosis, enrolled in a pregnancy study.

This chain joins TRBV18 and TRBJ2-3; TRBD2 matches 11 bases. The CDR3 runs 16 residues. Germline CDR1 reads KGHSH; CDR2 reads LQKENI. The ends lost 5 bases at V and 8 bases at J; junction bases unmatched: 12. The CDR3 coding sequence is TGTGCCAGCTCAACCAAGACTAGCGGGGAGGATGGTACGCAGTATTTT. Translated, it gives CASSTKTSGEDGTQYF.

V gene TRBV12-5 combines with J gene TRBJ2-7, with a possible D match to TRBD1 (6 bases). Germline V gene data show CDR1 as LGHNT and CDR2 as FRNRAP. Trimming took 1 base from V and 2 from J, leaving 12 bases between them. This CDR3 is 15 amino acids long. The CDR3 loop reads CASGLDVGGTYEQYF. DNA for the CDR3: TGTGCTAGTGGTTTGGATGTAGGGGGAACCTACGAGCAGTACTTC.

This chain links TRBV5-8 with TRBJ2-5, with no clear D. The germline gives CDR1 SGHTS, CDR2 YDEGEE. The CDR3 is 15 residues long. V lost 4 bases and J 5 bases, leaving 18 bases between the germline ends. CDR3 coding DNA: TGTGCCAGCAGCGTGGGTCGGCAGGTCGCCGAGACCCAGTACTTC. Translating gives CASSVGRQVAETQYF.

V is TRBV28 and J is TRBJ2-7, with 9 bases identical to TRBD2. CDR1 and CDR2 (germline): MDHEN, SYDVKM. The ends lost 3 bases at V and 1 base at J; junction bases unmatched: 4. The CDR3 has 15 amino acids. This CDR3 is CASSFLLAGSYEQYF. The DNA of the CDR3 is TGTGCCAGCAGTTTTCTGCTAGCGGGGTCCTACGAGCAGTACTTC.

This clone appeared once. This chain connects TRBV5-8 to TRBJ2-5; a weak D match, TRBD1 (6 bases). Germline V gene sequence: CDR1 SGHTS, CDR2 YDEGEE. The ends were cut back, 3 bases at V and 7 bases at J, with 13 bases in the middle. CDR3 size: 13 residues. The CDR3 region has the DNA TGTGCCAGCAGCTGGGGACACCCCGGGACCCAGTACTTC. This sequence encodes CASSWGHPGTQYF.

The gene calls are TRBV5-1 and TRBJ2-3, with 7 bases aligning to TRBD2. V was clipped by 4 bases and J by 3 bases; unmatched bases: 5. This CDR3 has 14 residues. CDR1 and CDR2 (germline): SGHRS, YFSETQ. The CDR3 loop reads CASSQGLFTDTQYF. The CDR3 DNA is TGCGCCAGCAGCCAGGGACTATTTACAGATACGCAGTATTTT.

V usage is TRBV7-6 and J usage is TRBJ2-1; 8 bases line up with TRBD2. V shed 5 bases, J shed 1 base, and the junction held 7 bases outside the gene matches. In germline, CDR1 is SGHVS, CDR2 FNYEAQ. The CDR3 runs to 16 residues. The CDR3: CASSPGPGGSYNEQFF. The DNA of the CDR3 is TGTGCCAGCAGCCCAGGCCCGGGAGGGTCCTACAATGAGCAGTTCTTC.

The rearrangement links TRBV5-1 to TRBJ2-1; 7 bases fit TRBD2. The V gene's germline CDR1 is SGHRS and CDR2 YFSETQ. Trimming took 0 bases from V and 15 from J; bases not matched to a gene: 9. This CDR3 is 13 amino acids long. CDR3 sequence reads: CASSLAGETSLFF. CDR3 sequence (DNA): TGCGCCAGCAGCTTGGCCGGGGAGACTAGCCTGTTCTTC.

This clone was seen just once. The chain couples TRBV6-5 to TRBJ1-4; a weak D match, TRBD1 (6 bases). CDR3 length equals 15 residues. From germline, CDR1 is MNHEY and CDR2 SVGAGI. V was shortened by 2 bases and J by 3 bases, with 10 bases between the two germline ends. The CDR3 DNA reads TGTGCCAGCAGTTACACACAGGGCGCTAATGAAAAACTGTTTTTT. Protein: CASSYTQGANEKLFF.

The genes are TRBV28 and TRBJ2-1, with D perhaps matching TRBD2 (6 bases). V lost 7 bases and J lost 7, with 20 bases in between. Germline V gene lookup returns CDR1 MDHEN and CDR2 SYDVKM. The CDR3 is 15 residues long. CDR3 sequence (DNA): TGTGCCAGCACTGGGGCGGGGCCTGGTGAGAATGAGCAGTTCTTC. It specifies CASTGAGPGENEQFF.

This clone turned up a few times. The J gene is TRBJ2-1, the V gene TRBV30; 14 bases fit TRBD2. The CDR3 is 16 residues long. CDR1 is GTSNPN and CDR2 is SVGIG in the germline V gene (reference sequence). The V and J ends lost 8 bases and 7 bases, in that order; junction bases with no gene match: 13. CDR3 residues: CAGPVGTSGSGNEQFF. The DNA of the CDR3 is TGTGCCGGCCCGGTCGGGACTAGCGGGAGCGGAAATGAGCAGTTCTTC.

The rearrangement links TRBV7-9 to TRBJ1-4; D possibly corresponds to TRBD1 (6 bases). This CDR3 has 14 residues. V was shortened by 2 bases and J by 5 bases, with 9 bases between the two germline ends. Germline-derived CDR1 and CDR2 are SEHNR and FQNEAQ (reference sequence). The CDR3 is CASSLSRGNEKLFF. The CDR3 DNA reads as TGTGCCAGCAGCTTATCCAGGGGCAATGAAAAACTGTTTTTT.

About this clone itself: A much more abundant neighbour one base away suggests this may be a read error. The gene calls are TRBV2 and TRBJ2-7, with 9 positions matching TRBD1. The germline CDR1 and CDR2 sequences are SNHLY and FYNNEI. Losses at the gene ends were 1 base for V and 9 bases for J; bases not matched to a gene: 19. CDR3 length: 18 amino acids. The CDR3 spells CASSEGPLSMDRGGRQYF. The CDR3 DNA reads TGTGCCAGCAGTGAAGGTCCCCTAAGTATGGACAGGGGAGGTCGGCAGTACTTC.

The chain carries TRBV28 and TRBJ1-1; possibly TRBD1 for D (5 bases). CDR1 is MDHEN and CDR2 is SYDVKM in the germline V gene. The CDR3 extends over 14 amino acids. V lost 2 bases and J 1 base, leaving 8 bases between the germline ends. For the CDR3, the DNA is TGTGCCAGCAGTTTACGGACACCGAACACTGAAGCTTTCTTT. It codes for CASSLRTPNTEAFF.

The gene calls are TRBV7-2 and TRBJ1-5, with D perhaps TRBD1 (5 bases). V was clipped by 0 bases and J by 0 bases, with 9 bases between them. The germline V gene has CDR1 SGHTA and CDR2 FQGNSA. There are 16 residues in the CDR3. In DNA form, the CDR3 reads TGTGCCAGCAGCTTAGCGCTAGGGGTTAGCAATCAGCCCCAGCATTTT. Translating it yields CASSLALGVSNQPQHF. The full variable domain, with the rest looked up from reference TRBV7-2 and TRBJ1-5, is GAGVSQSPSNKVTEKGKDVELRCDPISGHTALYWYRQSLGQGLEFLIYFQGNSAPDKSGLPSDRFSAERTGGSVSTLTIQRTQQEDSAVYLCASSLALGVSNQPQHFGDGTRLSIL.

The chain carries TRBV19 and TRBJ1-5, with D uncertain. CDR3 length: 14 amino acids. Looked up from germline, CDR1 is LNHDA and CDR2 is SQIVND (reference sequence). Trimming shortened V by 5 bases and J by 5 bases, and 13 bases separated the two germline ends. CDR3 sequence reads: CASSLRRADQPQHF. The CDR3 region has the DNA TGTGCCAGTAGTCTTCGGCGGGCGGATCAGCCCCAGCATTTT.

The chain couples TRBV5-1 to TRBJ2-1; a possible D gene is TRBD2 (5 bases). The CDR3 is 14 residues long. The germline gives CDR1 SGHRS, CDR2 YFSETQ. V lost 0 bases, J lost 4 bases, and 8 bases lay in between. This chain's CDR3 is CASSLAERYNEQFF. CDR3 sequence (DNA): TGCGCCAGCAGCTTGGCCGAGCGGTACAATGAGCAGTTCTTC.

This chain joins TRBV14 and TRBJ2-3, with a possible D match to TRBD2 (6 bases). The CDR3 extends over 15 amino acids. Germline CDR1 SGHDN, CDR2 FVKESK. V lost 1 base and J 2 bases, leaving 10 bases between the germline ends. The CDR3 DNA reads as TGTGCCAGCAGCCAAGTGGGGGGATTCACAGATACGCAGTATTTT. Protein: CASSQVGGFTDTQYF.

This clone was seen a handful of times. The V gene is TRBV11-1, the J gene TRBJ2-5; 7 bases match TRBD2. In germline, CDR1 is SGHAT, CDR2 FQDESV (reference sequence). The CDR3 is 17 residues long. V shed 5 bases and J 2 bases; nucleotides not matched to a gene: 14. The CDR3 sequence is CASSHHGGSQRQETQYF. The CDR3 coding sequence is TGTGCCAGCAGCCACCACGGGGGGTCTCAAAGGCAAGAGACCCAGTACTTC.

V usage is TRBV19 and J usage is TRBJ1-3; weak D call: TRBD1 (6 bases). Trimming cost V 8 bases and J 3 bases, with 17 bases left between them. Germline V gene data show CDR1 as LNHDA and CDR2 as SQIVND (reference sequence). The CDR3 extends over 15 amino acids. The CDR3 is CASRNWGQGGNTIYF. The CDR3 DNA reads TGTGCCAGTCGAAACTGGGGGCAAGGTGGAAACACCATATATTTT. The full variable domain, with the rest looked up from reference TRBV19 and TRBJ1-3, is DGGITQSPKYLFRKEGQNVTLSCEQNLNHDAMYWYRQDPGQGLRLIYYSQIVNDFQKGDIAEGYSVSREKKESFPLTVTSAQKNPTAFYLCASRNWGQGGNTIYFGEGSWLTVV.

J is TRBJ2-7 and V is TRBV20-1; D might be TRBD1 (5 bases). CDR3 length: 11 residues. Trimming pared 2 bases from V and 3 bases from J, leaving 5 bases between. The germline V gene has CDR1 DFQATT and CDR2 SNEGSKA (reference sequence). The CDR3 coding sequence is TGCAGTGCTAGACAGGGCTACGAGCAGTACTTC. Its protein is CSARQGYEQYF.

The CDR3 region has the DNA TGTGCCAGCAGCTGGGGGGGCAGGGGGCGCGGAGAGACCCAGTACTTC. Amino acids: CASSWGGRGRGETQYF. J is TRBJ2-5 and V is TRBV7-9; possibly TRBD1 for D (8 bases). The CDR3 extends over 16 amino acids. The V end was cut by 4 bases, the J end by 4 bases, with 19 bases between. The germline gives CDR1 SEHNR, CDR2 FQNEAQ (reference sequence). The variable domain in full, completed from reference TRBV7-9 and TRBJ2-5, reads DTGVSQNPRHKITKRGQNVTFRCDPISEHNRLYWYRQTLGQGPEFLTYFQNEAQLEKSRLLSDRFSAERPKGSFSTLEIQRTEQGDSAMYLCASSWGGRGRGETQYFGPGTRLLVL.

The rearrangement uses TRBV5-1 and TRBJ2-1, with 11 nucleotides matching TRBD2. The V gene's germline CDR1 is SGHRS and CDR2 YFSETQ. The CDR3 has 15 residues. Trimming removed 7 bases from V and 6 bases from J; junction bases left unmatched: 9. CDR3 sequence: CASRLEGLAANEQFF. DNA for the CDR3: TGCGCCAGCCGTTTAGAGGGACTAGCGGCCAATGAGCAGTTCTTC.

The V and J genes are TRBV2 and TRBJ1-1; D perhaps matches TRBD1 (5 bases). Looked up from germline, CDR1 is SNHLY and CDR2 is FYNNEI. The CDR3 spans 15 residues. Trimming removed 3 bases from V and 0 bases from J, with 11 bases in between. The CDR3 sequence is CASSDLDRVNTEAFF. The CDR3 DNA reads TGTGCCAGCAGTGATCTCGACAGAGTGAACACTGAAGCTTTCTTT.

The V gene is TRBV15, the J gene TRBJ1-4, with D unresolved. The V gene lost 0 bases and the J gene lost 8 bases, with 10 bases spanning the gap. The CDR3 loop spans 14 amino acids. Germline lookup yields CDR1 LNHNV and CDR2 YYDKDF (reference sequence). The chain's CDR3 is CATSRDQTREKLFF. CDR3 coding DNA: TGTGCCACCAGCAGAGACCAAACGAGGGAAAAACTGTTTTTT.

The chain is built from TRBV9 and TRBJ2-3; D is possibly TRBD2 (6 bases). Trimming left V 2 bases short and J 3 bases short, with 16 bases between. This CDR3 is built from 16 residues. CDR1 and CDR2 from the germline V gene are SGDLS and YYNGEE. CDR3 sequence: CASSVLGAGFTDTQYF. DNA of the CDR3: TGTGCCAGCAGCGTTTTGGGTGCGGGATTTACAGATACGCAGTATTTT.

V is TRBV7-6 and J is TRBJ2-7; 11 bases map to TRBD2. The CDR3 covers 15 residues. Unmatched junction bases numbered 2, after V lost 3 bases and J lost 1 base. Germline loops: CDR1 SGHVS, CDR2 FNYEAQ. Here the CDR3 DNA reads TGTGCCAGCAGCTTTGGGACTAGCGGTTCCTACGAGCAGTACTTC. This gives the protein CASSFGTSGSYEQYF.

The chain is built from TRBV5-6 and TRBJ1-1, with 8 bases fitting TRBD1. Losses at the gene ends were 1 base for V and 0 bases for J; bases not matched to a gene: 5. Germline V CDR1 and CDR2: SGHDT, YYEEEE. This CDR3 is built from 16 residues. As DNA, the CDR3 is TGTGCCAGCAGCTTGTTGGACAGGGTAATGAACACTGAAGCTTTCTTT. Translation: CASSLLDRVMNTEAFF.

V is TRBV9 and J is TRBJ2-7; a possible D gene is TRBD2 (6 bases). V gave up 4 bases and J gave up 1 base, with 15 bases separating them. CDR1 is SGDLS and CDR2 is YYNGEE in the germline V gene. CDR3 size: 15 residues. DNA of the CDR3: TGTGCCAGCAGCCTGGATGGGAGCGGGTCCTACGAGCAGTACTTC. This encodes CASSLDGSGSYEQYF. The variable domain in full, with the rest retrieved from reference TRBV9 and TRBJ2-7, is DSGVTQTPKHLITATGQRVTLRCSPRSGDLSVYWYQQSLDQGLQFLIQYYNGEERAKGNILERFSAQQFPDLHSELNLSSLELGDSALYFCASSLDGSGSYEQYFGPGTRLTVT.

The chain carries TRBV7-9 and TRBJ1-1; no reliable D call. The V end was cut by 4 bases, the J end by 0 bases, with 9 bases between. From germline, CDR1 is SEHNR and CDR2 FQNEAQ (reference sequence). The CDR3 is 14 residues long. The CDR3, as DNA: TGTGCCAGCAGCTCTTCTAATATGAACACTGAAGCTTTCTTT. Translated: CASSSSNMNTEAFF.

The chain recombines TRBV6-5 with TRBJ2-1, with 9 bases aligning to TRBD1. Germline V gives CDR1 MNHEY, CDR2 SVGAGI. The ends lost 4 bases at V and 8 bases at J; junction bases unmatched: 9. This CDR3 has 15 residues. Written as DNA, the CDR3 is TGTGCCAGCAGTTTCGCCGGGACAGGGATCGATGAGCAGTTCTTC. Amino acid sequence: CASSFAGTGIDEQFF.

The DNA for the CDR3 is TGCAGCGCTTCAGGGAAACCCGGGGAGCTGTTTTTT. Translation gives CSASGKPGELFF. V usage is TRBV29-1 and J usage is TRBJ2-2; a weak D match, TRBD1 (5 bases). The CDR3 has 12 residues. Germline lookup yields CDR1 SQVTM and CDR2 ANQGSEA. V lost 7 bases, J lost 6 bases, and 12 bases lay in between.